This TCR beta chain came from a study of blood T cell repertoires in COVID-19. Generated by immunoSEQ multiplex PCR, the TCRdb table keeps only in-frame clones and is missing some. The sample contains about 410,000 clones, around nine tenths of which appear only once. Losses at the gene ends were 5 bases for V and 3 bases for J; bases not matched to a gene: 5. Germline V gene sequence: CDR1 MDHEN, CDR2 SYDVKM. The CDR3 is 15 amino acids. This chain joins TRBV28 and TRBJ1-4, with TRBD1 identical over 8 bases. Sequenced sample: PBMCs or T cells enriched from blood (not recorded which). This sequence was found in a woman aged 30 to 39 who had recovered from COVID-19. CDR3 region: CASSAGTGPNEKLFF. DNA for the CDR3: TGTGCCAGCAGTGCGGGGACAGGCCCTAATGAAAAACTGTTTTTT.